Listed here are 31 T cell receptor beta chains from one sample, sequenced in a study of molecular identifiers for immune sequencing clone quantification. A single record per CDR3 protein comes from TCRdb applying MiXCR to the PCR reads. The sample contains some 100,000 distinct CDR3 sequences, 15% to 20% of which appear only once. Sequenced: naive CD8+ T cells from blood, with Jurkat cell RNA spiked in. Noted subset: FACS-sorted CD8+CD4-CCR7+CD45RA+ naive T cells. The source is a human donor in good health. Some libraries in this study had Jurkat cell RNA spiked in.

Many counts were recorded for this clonotype. This rearrangement joins TRBV4-1 to TRBJ2-7; 9 nucleotides match TRBD2. Germline trimming cut 0 bases from V and 4 bases from J; bases unmatched to any gene: 4. Germline V gene data show CDR1 as MGHRA and CDR2 as YSYEKL. There are 15 residues in the CDR3. The CDR3 here is CASSQDIAGVYEQYF. CDR3 coding DNA: TGCGCCAGCAGCCAAGATATAGCGGGGGTTTACGAGCAGTACTTC.

This clonotype came up once. In DNA, the CDR3 is TGCGCCAGCAGCCAAGGGACAGGGCGAGCTGGAAACACCATATATTTT. This translates into CASSQGTGRAGNTIYF. The rearrangement links TRBV4-3 to TRBJ1-3, with 8 bases matching TRBD1. The CDR3 length is 16 residues. V trimming: 1 base; J trimming: 2 bases; junction bases outside the gene matches: 4. Germline V CDR1 and CDR2: LGHNA, YSLEER.

Ten or more counts support this clonotype. The chain joins TRBV12-3 or TRBV12-4 to TRBJ1-1; TRBD1 matches at 7 bases. The CDR3 covers 14 residues. Unmatched junction bases numbered 11, after V lost 5 bases and J lost 8 bases. CDR3 DNA sequence: TGTGCCAGCAGTGGAACGACAGGGCTCGGCGAAGCTTTCTTT. Its protein product is CASSGTTGLGEAFF.

This clonotype has ten or more counts. V gene TRBV7-9 combines with J gene TRBJ1-5; D remains unclear. V shed 1 base and J shed 4 bases, with 14 bases lying between them. The CDR3 runs to 16 residues. The germline V gene encodes CDR1 SEHNR and CDR2 FQNEAQ (reference sequence). The CDR3 DNA sequence: TGTGCCAGCAGCTTAGGCGCCCCTGACACAAATCAGCCCCAGCATTTT. Protein sequence: CASSLGAPDTNQPQHF. Full variable domain (missing parts from reference TRBV7-9 and TRBJ1-5): DTGVSQNPRHKITKRGQNVTFRCDPISEHNRLYWYRQTLGQGPEFLTYFQNEAQLEKSRLLSDRFSAERPKGSFSTLEIQRTEQGDSAMYLCASSLGAPDTNQPQHFGDGTRLSIL.

The sample holds many counts of this clonotype. The rearrangement uses TRBV7-6 and TRBJ2-3; either TRBD1 or TRBD2 may fit D (6 bases each). The V end lost 4 bases, the J end lost 2 bases, and 19 bases lay between the germline ends. This CDR3 is 17 amino acids long. The V gene's germline CDR1 is SGHVS and CDR2 FNYEAQ. This CDR3 is CASSSEGGVGNTDTQYF. The CDR3 region has the DNA TGTGCCAGCAGCTCGGAGGGGGGCGTCGGTAACACAGATACGCAGTATTTT.

This clonotype was seen ten or more times. This sequence joins TRBV7-6 and TRBJ2-7, with 7 bases aligning to TRBD2. Germline CDR1 and CDR2: SGHVS and FNYEAQ. The V segment lost 3 bases and the J segment 5 bases; nucleotides outside the gene matches: 7. The CDR3 covers 14 residues. The CDR3 region is CASSFGGRVNEQYF. The CDR3 coding sequence is TGTGCCAGCAGCTTTGGCGGGAGAGTCAACGAGCAGTACTTC.

Ten or more counts support this clonotype. This rearrangement joins TRBV13 to TRBJ2-1; 9 bases match TRBD1. V trimming: 6 bases; J trimming: 1 base; junction bases outside the gene matches: 13. CDR1 and CDR2 from the germline V gene are PRHDT and FYEKMQ (reference sequence). The CDR3 contains 18 residues. CDR3 nucleotides: TGTGCCAGCAGTCAAAAAACAGGGGGCTGGGAGTCCTACAATGAGCAGTTCTTC. It encodes CASSQKTGGWESYNEQFF.

This clonotype was counted between two and nine times. At one boundary the junction diverges from the germline segment, which might be a read error. The gene calls are TRBV4-3 and TRBJ2-1, with D perhaps assigned TRBD1 or TRBD2 (5 bases each). There are 17 residues in the CDR3. Germline loops: CDR1 LGHNA, CDR2 YSLEER. This CDR3 is CASSQEGPRGSYYEQFF. Here the CDR3 DNA reads TGCGCCAGCAGCCAAGAGGGCCCCCGGGGCTCCTACTATGAGCAGTTCTTC.

Ten or more counts support this clonotype. The chain combines TRBV6-2 or TRBV6-3 with TRBJ2-7; D may match TRBD1 or TRBD2 (5 bases each). Trimming cost V 4 bases and J 0 bases, with 7 bases left between them. The germline V gene encodes CDR1 MNHEY and CDR2 SVGEGT. CDR3 size: 13 residues. The CDR3 DNA follows: TGTGCCAGCAGTTGGGGACCCTCCTACGAGCAGTACTTC. Its translation: CASSWGPSYEQYF.

This clonotype has a count of ten or more. This chain joins TRBV20-1 and TRBJ2-3; a weak D match, TRBD2 (5 bases). With 6 bases removed from V and 3 bases from J, the gap between germline ends came to 7 bases. The CDR3 is 11 residues long. Germline loops: CDR1 DFQATT, CDR2 SNEGSKA (reference sequence). For the CDR3, the DNA is TGCAGTGCGAGGAGGACAGATACGCAGTATTTT. Translation gives CSARRTDTQYF.

As to this clonotype: Just one base apart from a much larger clone, this may be a read error. The V and J genes are TRBV12-5 and TRBJ2-7, with TRBD1 as a possible D gene (5 bases). V was shortened by 7 bases and J by 3 bases, with 10 bases between the two germline ends. The CDR3 runs to 12 residues. Germline CDR1 and CDR2: LGHNT and FRNRAP. As DNA, the CDR3 is TGTGCTAGTGAGCCGACAGTCTACGAGCAGTACTTC. It specifies CASEPTVYEQYF.

The table lists this clonotype with a count of one. Germline and junction disagree at one end, which may indicate a read error. Written as DNA, the CDR3 is TGCGCCAACAGCCATGGGGGGGGCCAAGAGACCCAGTACTTC. This gives the protein CANSHGGGQETQYF. This chain uses TRBV4-3 with TRBJ2-5, with 7 bases identical to TRBD2. The germline gives CDR1 LGHNA, CDR2 YSLEER. This CDR3 spans 14 amino acids.

The genes are TRBV4-3 and TRBJ2-3; 8 nucleotides match TRBD1. Trimming took 10 bases from V and 0 from J; bases not matched to a gene: 6. Germline assignment: CDR1 LGHNA and CDR2 YSLEER. The CDR3 is 14 residues long. The DNA of the CDR3 is TGCGCCAACGGCCGGACAGGGAGCACAGATACGCAGTATTTT. It codes for CANGRTGSTDTQYF.

This clonotype was found many times. V gene TRBV5-1 combines with J gene TRBJ2-5; D not certain. The germline V and J ends were trimmed by 6 bases and 1 base, with 19 bases remaining between them. Per the germline V gene, CDR1 is SGHRS and CDR2 is YFSETQ. This CDR3 is built from 16 residues. The CDR3 sequence: CASIAVPGVRQETQYF. CDR3 sequence (DNA): TGCGCCAGCATTGCGGTCCCAGGAGTTCGCCAAGAGACCCAGTACTTC.

This clonotype was picked up many times. This chain uses TRBV7-9 with TRBJ1-2, with D possibly matching TRBD1 (5 bases). CDR3 length: 15 amino acids. V gave up 1 base and J gave up 5 bases, with 14 bases separating them. Germline V gives CDR1 SEHNR, CDR2 FQNEAQ (reference sequence). CDR3 in amino acids: CASSLEGPTLYGYTF. For the CDR3, the DNA is TGTGCCAGCAGCTTAGAGGGACCCACCCTTTATGGCTACACCTTC.

This clonotype has a handful of counts. This chain links TRBV7-9 with TRBJ2-5; 9 positions match TRBD1. Per germline, CDR1 SEHNR and CDR2 FQNEAQ (reference sequence). The CDR3 is 15 residues long. The trim removed 6 bases at V and 5 bases at J, leaving 10 bases unmatched. The CDR3 DNA reads as TGTGCCAGCAGTTACAACAGGGGGCTTGAGGAGACCCAGTACTTC. It specifies CASSYNRGLEETQYF.

Many counts were recorded for this clonotype. The V gene is TRBV20-1, the J gene TRBJ2-2; a weak D match, TRBD2 (6 bases). Per the germline V gene, CDR1 is DFQATT and CDR2 is SNEGSKA (reference sequence). V lost 4 bases, J lost 4 bases, and 16 bases lay in between. The CDR3 totals 15 residues. As DNA, the CDR3 is TGCAGTGCTATACTTCGACTAGATCGCACCGGGGAGCTGTTTTTT. Its protein product is CSAILRLDRTGELFF.

The gene calls are TRBV29-1 and TRBJ2-1; TRBD1 is a possible D gene (5 bases). The germline V and J ends were trimmed by 4 bases and 3 bases, with 13 bases remaining between them. The germline gives CDR1 SQVTM, CDR2 ANQGSEA. The CDR3 totals 14 residues. CDR3 sequence reads: CSVGPTENYNEQFF. CDR3 coding DNA: TGCAGCGTTGGCCCGACAGAAAACTACAATGAGCAGTTCTTC.

This clonotype was counted at least ten times. The chain is built from TRBV6-2 or TRBV6-3 and TRBJ2-7; possibly TRBD2 for D (6 bases). This CDR3 comprises 14 residues. Trimming pared 8 bases from V and 2 bases from J, leaving 16 bases between. CDR1 and CDR2 (germline): MNHEY, SVGEGT. CDR3 in amino acids: CASGPIAETYEQYF. CDR3 in DNA: TGTGCCAGCGGCCCCATAGCGGAAACCTACGAGCAGTACTTC.

This clonotype was counted ten times or more. V usage is TRBV4-3 and J usage is TRBJ2-7; 9 bases fit TRBD1. This CDR3 has 16 amino acids. Germline V gives CDR1 LGHNA, CDR2 YSLEER. Unmatched junction bases numbered 10, after V lost 0 bases and J lost 7 bases. The CDR3 sequence is CASSQDIGQGIWEQYF. In DNA, the CDR3 is TGCGCCAGCAGCCAAGATATAGGACAGGGGATTTGGGAGCAGTACTTC.

This clonotype was detected ten times or more. The chain carries TRBV7-9 and TRBJ2-3; D unclear. CDR1 is SEHNR and CDR2 is FQNEAQ in the germline V gene (reference sequence). The CDR3 spans 13 residues. V was shortened by 8 bases and J by 2 bases, with 11 bases between the two germline ends. Here the CDR3 DNA reads TGTGCCAGCGAAAACAGCTACACAGATACGCAGTATTTT. Protein sequence: CASENSYTDTQYF.

This clonotype was counted only a few times. J is TRBJ2-1 and V is TRBV7-2; 7 positions match TRBD2. With V trimmed by 6 bases and J by 7 bases, 12 bases remained unmatched. Germline lookup yields CDR1 SGHTA and CDR2 FQGNSA. This CDR3 contains 15 residues. The CDR3 reads CASRGGAGVNNEQFF. The CDR3 coding sequence is TGTGCCAGCAGGGGCGGGGCGGGAGTTAATAATGAGCAGTTCTTC.

This clonotype was seen ten or more times. V and J are TRBV27 and TRBJ1-5; no definite D call. The CDR3 runs 13 residues. V gave up 2 bases and J gave up 1 base, with 3 bases separating them. The V gene's germline CDR1 is MNHEY and CDR2 SMNVEV (reference sequence). The CDR3 loop reads CASSLQSNQPQHF. The CDR3 DNA reads TGTGCCAGCAGTTTACAAAGCAATCAGCCCCAGCATTTT.

Points on this clonotype: A much larger clonotype is one base distant, so this may be a read error. No conserved phenylalanine or tryptophan is present at the end of the CDR3, so a read error is the likely explanation. This chain connects TRBV10-3 to TRBJ2-3; D may be TRBD2 (5 bases). Trimming shortened V by 6 bases and J by 6 bases, and 13 bases separated the two germline ends. The CDR3 length is 13 residues. Germline CDR1 and CDR2: ENHRY and SYGVKD. The CDR3: CAISSPGIDTQYS. For the CDR3, the DNA is TGTGCCATCAGCTCACCCGGGATTGATACGCAGTATTCT.

This clonotype was seen at least ten times. V is TRBV29-1 and J is TRBJ2-7, with TRBD2 matching 7 bases. CDR3 length: 16 residues. V gave up 0 bases and J gave up 3 bases; unmatched junction bases: 11. CDR1 and CDR2 (germline): SQVTM, ANQGSEA. CDR3 loop: CSVEDPPGTGGYEQYF. The CDR3 DNA is TGCAGCGTTGAAGATCCACCCGGGACGGGGGGCTACGAGCAGTACTTC.

This clonotype has ten or more counts. V usage is TRBV5-5 and J usage is TRBJ2-3; 12 nucleotides align to TRBD1. The CDR3 consists of 15 residues. V lost 4 bases, J lost 5 bases, and 5 bases stayed unmatched. Germline CDR1 and CDR2: SGHKS and YYEKEE (reference sequence). The CDR3 here is CASSDGTGGQDTQYF. The CDR3 region has the DNA TGTGCCAGCAGCGACGGGACAGGGGGCCAAGATACGCAGTATTTT.

This clonotype was observed many times. The chain couples TRBV4-3 to TRBJ2-7, with D perhaps TRBD1 (5 bases). This CDR3 has 18 amino acids. CDR1 and CDR2 (germline): LGHNA, YSLEER. Trimming took off 0 bases at V and 0 bases at J, with 18 bases between the two ends. The DNA of the CDR3 is TGCGCCAGCAGCCAAGAAAATCAGGCGCAGGGCCTCTCCTACGAGCAGTACTTC. Encoded protein: CASSQENQAQGLSYEQYF.

This clonotype has ten or more counts. This CDR3 is CSVLVNNEQFF. CDR3 bases: TGCAGCGTACTAGTCAACAATGAGCAGTTCTTC. The chain employs TRBV29-1 and TRBJ2-1, with D perhaps TRBD2 (5 bases). CDR3 size: 11 residues. V dropped 6 bases and J dropped 5 bases, with 8 bases sitting between them. Germline V gene sequence: CDR1 SQVTM, CDR2 ANQGSEA.

For the CDR3, the DNA is TGCAGCGTTGAAGGGGGAGTAGGAGAGACCCAGTACTTC. Its translation: CSVEGGVGETQYF. This chain joins TRBV29-1 and TRBJ2-5, with D possibly being TRBD2 (5 bases). Germline V gene sequence: CDR1 SQVTM, CDR2 ANQGSEA. The CDR3 covers 13 residues. V was cut by 1 base and J by 4 bases, with 10 bases left in between.

The rearrangement joins TRBV4-3 to TRBJ2-7; D is uncertain. The germline V gene has CDR1 LGHNA and CDR2 YSLEER. V lost 0 bases and J 1 base, leaving 10 bases between the germline ends. The CDR3 sequence is 15 residues long. CDR3 sequence reads: CASSQDVLPSYEQYF. The CDR3 DNA follows: TGCGCCAGCAGCCAAGATGTACTGCCTTCCTACGAGCAGTACTTC.

Comments on this clonotype: This clone may be a read error of a much larger clone one base away. The chain recombines TRBV4-1 with TRBJ2-2; TRBD2 matches 9 bases. Germline V gene lookup returns CDR1 MGHRA and CDR2 YSYEKL. The CDR3 length is 21 residues. After removal of 0 bases from V and 3 bases from J, the junction contained 17 bases not matched to a gene. The DNA of the CDR3 is TGCGCCAGCAGCCAAGATAATCTAGCGGGGACACCTAGGAAACACACCGGGGAGCTGTTTTTT. This translates into CASSQDNLAGTPRKHTGELFF.